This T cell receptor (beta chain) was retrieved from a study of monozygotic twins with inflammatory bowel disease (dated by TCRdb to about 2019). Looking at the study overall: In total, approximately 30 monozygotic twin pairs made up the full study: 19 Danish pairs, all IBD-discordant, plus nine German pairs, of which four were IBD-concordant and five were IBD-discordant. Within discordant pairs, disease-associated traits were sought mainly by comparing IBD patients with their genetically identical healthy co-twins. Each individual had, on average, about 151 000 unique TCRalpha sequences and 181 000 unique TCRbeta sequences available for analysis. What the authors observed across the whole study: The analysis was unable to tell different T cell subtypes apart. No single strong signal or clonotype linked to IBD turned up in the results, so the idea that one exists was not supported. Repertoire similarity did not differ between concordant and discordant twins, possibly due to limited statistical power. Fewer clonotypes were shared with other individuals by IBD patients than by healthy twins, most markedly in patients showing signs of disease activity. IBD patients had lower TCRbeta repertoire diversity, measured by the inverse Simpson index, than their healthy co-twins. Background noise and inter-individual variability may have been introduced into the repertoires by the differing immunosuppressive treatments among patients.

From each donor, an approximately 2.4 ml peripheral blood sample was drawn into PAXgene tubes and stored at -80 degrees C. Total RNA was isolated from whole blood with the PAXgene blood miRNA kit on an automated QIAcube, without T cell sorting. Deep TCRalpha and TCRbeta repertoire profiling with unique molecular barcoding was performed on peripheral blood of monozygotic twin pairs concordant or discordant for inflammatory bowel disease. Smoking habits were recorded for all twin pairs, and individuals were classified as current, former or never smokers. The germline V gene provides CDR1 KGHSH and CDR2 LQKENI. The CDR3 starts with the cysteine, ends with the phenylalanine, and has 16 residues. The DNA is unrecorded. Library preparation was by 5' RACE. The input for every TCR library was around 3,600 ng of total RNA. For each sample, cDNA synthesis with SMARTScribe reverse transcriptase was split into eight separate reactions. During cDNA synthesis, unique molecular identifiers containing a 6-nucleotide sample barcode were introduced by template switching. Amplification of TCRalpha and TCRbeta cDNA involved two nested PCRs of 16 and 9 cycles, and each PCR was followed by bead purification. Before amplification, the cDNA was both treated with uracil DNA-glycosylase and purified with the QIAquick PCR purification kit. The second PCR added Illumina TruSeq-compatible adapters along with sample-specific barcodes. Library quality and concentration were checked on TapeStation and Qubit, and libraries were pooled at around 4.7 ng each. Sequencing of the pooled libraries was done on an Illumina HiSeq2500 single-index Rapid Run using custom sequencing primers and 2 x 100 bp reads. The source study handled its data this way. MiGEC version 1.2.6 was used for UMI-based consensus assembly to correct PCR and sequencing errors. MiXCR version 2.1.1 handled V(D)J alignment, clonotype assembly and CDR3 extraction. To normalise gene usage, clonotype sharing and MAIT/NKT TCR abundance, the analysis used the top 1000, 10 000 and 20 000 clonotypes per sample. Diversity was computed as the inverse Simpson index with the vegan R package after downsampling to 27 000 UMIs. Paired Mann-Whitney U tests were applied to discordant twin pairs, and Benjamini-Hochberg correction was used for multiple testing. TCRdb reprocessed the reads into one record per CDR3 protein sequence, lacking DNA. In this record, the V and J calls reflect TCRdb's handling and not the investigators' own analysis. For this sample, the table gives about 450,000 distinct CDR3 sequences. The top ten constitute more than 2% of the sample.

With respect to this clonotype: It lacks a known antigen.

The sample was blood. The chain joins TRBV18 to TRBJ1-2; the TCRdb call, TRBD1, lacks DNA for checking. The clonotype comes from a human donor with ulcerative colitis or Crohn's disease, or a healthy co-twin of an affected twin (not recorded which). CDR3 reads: CASSPNSGQGVTGYTF.